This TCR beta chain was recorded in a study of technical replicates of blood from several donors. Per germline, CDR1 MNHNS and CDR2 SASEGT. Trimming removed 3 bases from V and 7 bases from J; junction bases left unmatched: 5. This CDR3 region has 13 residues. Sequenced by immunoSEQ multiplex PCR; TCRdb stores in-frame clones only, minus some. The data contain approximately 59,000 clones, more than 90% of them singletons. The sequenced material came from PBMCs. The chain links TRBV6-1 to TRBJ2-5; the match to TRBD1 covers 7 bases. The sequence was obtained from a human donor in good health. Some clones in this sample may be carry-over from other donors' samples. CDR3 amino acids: CASSDIGGGTQYF. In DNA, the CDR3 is TGTGCCAGCAGTGATATAGGGGGCGGGACCCAGTACTTC.